Listed below are T cell receptor beta chains from one sample, sequenced in a study of cytomegalovirus exposure and HLA in healthy donors. The table came from immunoSEQ multiplex PCR; TCRdb's copy has only in-frame clones and leaves some out. Among about 160,000 clones listed, approximately 80% were seen once. The sample taken for sequencing was PBMCs. Source of these receptors: a man aged 25-45 years in good health and CMV-seropositive. CDR3s include the opening cysteine and the closing phenylalanine or tryptophan.

v_gene | CDR3aa
TRBV4-1 | CASSQVETGAYEQYF
TRBV13 | CASSAKTGGRTYNEQFF
TRBV6-5 | CASSSQGPLSYNEQFF
TRBV25-1 | CASSEGRGTEAFF
TRBV29-1 | CSVGDQGASGYTF
TRBV27 | CASSPGLGLGTNTGELFF
TRBV27 | CASSLSEGSSNQPQHF
TRBV2 | CASLRDRGPNAEAFF
TRBV5-1 | CASSLVRAGGSSYEQYF
TRBV9 | CASSPTGINSYEQYF
TRBV18 | CASSPTRLAGGTQYF
TRBV4-1 | CASSQVSADSGGPSYEQYF
TRBV19 | CASSIAHGGYEQYF
TRBV6-5 | CASSHYNTEAFF
TRBV7-9 | CASSHAGGEGNQPQHF
TRBV29-1 | CSAGQVNTEAFF